Below are 27 T cell receptor beta chains sequenced from a single sample in a study of blood T cell repertoires in COVID-19. Sequencing used immunoSEQ multiplex PCR; TCRdb keeps in-frame clones, though not all of them. The sample comprises some 290,000 clones, 65% to 90% of which are singletons, and about 2.9% rests with the top ten. Sample: peripheral blood. These receptors came from a woman aged 55-75 years with active or convalescent COVID-19.

The chain couples TRBV9 to TRBJ1-1; maybe TRBD1 (6 bases). The CDR3 contains 14 residues. Germline assignment: CDR1 SGDLS and CDR2 YYNGEE. Trimming stripped 2 bases from V and 3 bases from J, with 11 bases between. The CDR3 bases are TGTGCCAGCAGCGTTCAGCGGACAGACACTGAAGCTTTCTTT. It yields the protein CASSVQRTDTEAFF.

This clone was picked up one time. The chain links TRBV3-1 (or the pseudogene TRBV3-2) to TRBJ1-1; 10 bases align to TRBD1. The CDR3 runs 17 residues. The V gene's germline CDR1 is LGHDT and CDR2 YNNKEL (reference sequence). The junction had 16 bases not matched to a gene; V was cut back by 4 bases and J by 8 bases. CDR3 sequence reads: CASSREKDRGRPSEAFF. CDR3 nucleotides: TGTGCCAGCAGCCGAGAAAAAGACAGGGGGCGACCATCAGAAGCTTTCTTT.

This sequence joins TRBV24-1 and TRBJ2-1; the D gene is possibly TRBD2 (5 bases). Germline V gene lookup returns CDR1 KGHDR and CDR2 SFDVKD. Trimming stripped 4 bases from V and 8 bases from J, with 11 bases between. The CDR3 contains 13 residues. The CDR3 sequence: CATSDLTKDEQFF. CDR3 coding DNA: TGTGCCACCAGTGACCTGACTAAAGATGAGCAGTTCTTC.

As regards this clone: Possible read error: a much larger clone is one base away. This rearrangement joins TRBV7-2 to TRBJ2-5; D is ambiguous. From germline, CDR1 is SGHTA and CDR2 FQGNSA. This CDR3 region has 13 residues. The CDR3 region has the DNA TGTGTCAGCAGCTTAATATTCGGGGAGACCCAGTACTTC. It encodes CVSSLIFGETQYF.

The chain joins TRBV7-9 to TRBJ1-2, with D possibly being TRBD1 (6 bases). The CDR3 has 13 residues. The V and J ends lost 6 bases and 4 bases respectively, with 12 bases between them. The germline gives CDR1 SEHNR, CDR2 FQNEAQ (reference sequence). DNA of the CDR3: TGTGCCAGCAGATTCAGGGGTAGCTATGGCTACACCTTC. The encoded protein is CASRFRGSYGYTF.

This rearrangement joins TRBV4-2 to TRBJ1-2; 7 positions match TRBD1. In germline, CDR1 is LGHNA, CDR2 YNFKEQ. The junction had 12 bases not matched to a gene; V was cut back by 1 base and J by 10 bases. This CDR3 has 15 amino acids. This CDR3 reads CASSQGSRQGKFYTF. CDR3 coding DNA: TGTGCCAGCAGCCAAGGCTCTCGACAGGGCAAATTCTACACCTTC.

V is TRBV10-1 and J is TRBJ1-1; D is unresolved. Germline CDR1 is WNHNN and CDR2 is SYGVQD (reference sequence). There are 10 residues in the CDR3. Trimming left V 3 bases short and J 10 bases short, with 6 bases between. CDR3: CASSDRGAFF. The CDR3 nucleotides are TGCGCCAGCAGTGACCGGGGAGCTTTCTTT.

The genes are TRBV11-1 and TRBJ1-1; weak D call: TRBD1 (5 bases). Trimming pared 1 base from V and 6 bases from J, leaving 9 bases between. The CDR3 is made up of 13 amino acids. The germline V gene has CDR1 SGHAT and CDR2 FQDESV (reference sequence). The CDR3: CASSLGPGAEAFF. The CDR3 DNA is TGTGCCAGCAGCTTAGGGCCGGGGGCTGAAGCTTTCTTT.

V usage is TRBV4-2 and J usage is TRBJ1-2; 8 bases line up with TRBD1. Looked up from germline, CDR1 is LGHNA and CDR2 is YNFKEQ. J lost 10 bases, V lost 1 base, and 8 bases had no gene match. This CDR3 contains 14 residues. The CDR3 DNA reads as TGTGCCAGCAGCCAAGTACTTTCAGGGGGCCCCTACACCTTC. This codes for CASSQVLSGGPYTF.

The chain carries TRBV7-9 and TRBJ1-1; D is unresolved. V lost 6 bases, J lost 8 bases, and 34 bases lay in between. Germline CDR1 SEHNR, CDR2 FQNEAQ (reference sequence). This CDR3 has 19 amino acids. In DNA, the CDR3 is TGTGCCAGCAGACAGAGGCGGGTCGCTGGACGGGCCGACATGACCGAAGCTTTCTTT. Its protein is CASRQRRVAGRADMTEAFF. The full variable domain, rest sourced from reference TRBV7-9 and TRBJ1-1, is DTGVSQNPRHKITKRGQNVTFRCDPISEHNRLYWYRQTLGQGPEFLTYFQNEAQLEKSRLLSDRFSAERPKGSFSTLEIQRTEQGDSAMYLCASRQRRVAGRADMTEAFFGQGTRLTVV.

The V and J genes are TRBV5-6 and TRBJ1-2, with unresolved D. CDR1 SGHDT and CDR2 YYEEEE come from the germline V gene. V lost 3 bases to trimming and J lost 6 bases, with 18 bases between them. The CDR3 has 15 residues. The CDR3 DNA is TGTGCCAGCAGCTCTGGATCGGGTTACCTCGATGGCTACACCTTC. It yields the protein CASSSGSGYLDGYTF.

The chain is built from TRBV18 and TRBJ2-2, with no clear D. CDR1 and CDR2 from the germline V gene are KGHSH and LQKENI. The ends were cut back, 3 bases at V and 2 bases at J, with 13 bases in the middle. CDR3 length: 16 amino acids. In DNA, the CDR3 is TGTGCCAGCTCACCGTCGACACAGATTAACACCGGGGAGCTGTTTTTT. It codes for CASSPSTQINTGELFF. The whole variable domain, filled in from reference TRBV18 and TRBJ2-2, reads NAGVMQNPRHLVRRRGQEARLRCSPMKGHSHVYWYRQLPEEGLKFMVYLQKENIIDESGMPKERFSAEFPKEGPSILRIQQVVRGDSAAYFCASSPSTQINTGELFFGEGSRLTVL.

This clone was counted a few times. This CDR3 is also generated by other DNA sequences in the sample. This chain's CDR3 is CASSSGVNTEAFF. The CDR3 DNA is TGTGCCAGCAGCTCCGGTGTGAACACTGAAGCTTTCTTT. The J gene is TRBJ1-1, the V gene TRBV5-4; D remains ambiguous. Germline V gives CDR1 SGHNT, CDR2 YYREEE (reference sequence). V lost 3 bases, J lost 0 bases, and 6 bases lay in between. This CDR3 is built from 13 residues.

This chain links TRBV5-1 with TRBJ2-1; D is perhaps TRBD2 (6 bases). This CDR3 comprises 14 residues. Between the trimmed V and J ends, which lost 0 bases and 10 bases, there was a span of 14 bases. Germline CDR1 is SGHRS and CDR2 is YFSETQ. The DNA for the CDR3 is TGCGCCAGCAGCTTGGGAAGGCGGGGCGAAGAGCAGTTCTTC. This gives the protein CASSLGRRGEEQFF.

The chain links TRBV5-8 to TRBJ1-2; 9 positions agree with TRBD1. Germline V gene lookup returns CDR1 SGHTS and CDR2 YDEGEE. Trimming at V came to 4 bases and at J to 4 bases, leaving 8 bases not matched to a gene. The CDR3 extends over 15 amino acids. The CDR3 region is CASSPGTGLAYGYTF. The CDR3 DNA is TGTGCCAGCAGCCCAGGGACAGGGCTCGCCTATGGCTACACCTTC.

The CDR3: CASSYPGGGATGELFF. In DNA form, the CDR3 reads TGTGCCAGCAGTTACCCCGGCGGGGGGGCCACCGGGGAGCTGTTTTTT. The chain links TRBV6-5 to TRBJ2-2; TRBD2 aligns across 9 bases. Germline CDR1 reads MNHEY; CDR2 reads SVGAGI. The CDR3 loop spans 16 amino acids. Trimming cost V 2 bases and J 4 bases; bases outside gene matches: 5.

This chain uses TRBV6-5 with TRBJ1-1; D is ambiguous. V was pared by 11 bases and J by 5 bases, with 24 bases between. This CDR3 comprises 15 residues. Per germline, CDR1 MNHEY and CDR2 SVGAGI. The DNA for the CDR3 is TGTGCCGTAAGGAGGAAGGCAGGTGGCGAGACTGAAGCTTTCTTT. It encodes CAVRRKAGGETEAFF.

The V call is TRBV5-4, the J call TRBJ2-1, with D possibly being TRBD2 (6 bases). V was cut by 0 bases and J by 4 bases, with 11 bases left in between. Germline values: CDR1 SGHNT, CDR2 YYREEE (reference sequence). The CDR3 spans 15 residues. The CDR3 DNA reads TGTGCCAGCAGCTTGGACTTGCGGGGTTACAATGAGCAGTTCTTC. Protein sequence: CASSLDLRGYNEQFF.

V gene TRBV25-1 combines with J gene TRBJ2-1; D unresolved. This CDR3 is built from 13 residues. Germline loops: CDR1 MGHDK, CDR2 SYGVNS. Trimming took 6 bases from V and 6 from J, leaving 12 bases between them. The CDR3 spells CASRPPGPNEQFF. In DNA, the CDR3 is TGTGCCAGCAGGCCCCCAGGTCCCAATGAGCAGTTCTTC.

V gene TRBV6-5 combines with J gene TRBJ1-2; D may be TRBD1 (6 bases). With 6 bases removed from V and 5 bases from J, the gap between germline ends came to 19 bases. This CDR3 region has 15 residues. Germline values: CDR1 MNHEY, CDR2 SVGAGI. This CDR3 reads CASRTGTRHPYGYTF. CDR3 sequence (DNA): TGTGCCAGCAGAACCGGGACAAGGCACCCGTATGGCTACACCTTC.

CDR3 DNA: TGTGCCAGCAGCTTAGAGCCGGGCAGGGGTTCGTTCGAGCAGTACTTC. Protein: CASSLEPGRGSFEQYF. This sequence joins TRBV7-6 and TRBJ2-7, with D possibly matching TRBD1 (6 bases). Germline CDR1 SGHVS, CDR2 FNYEAQ. Between the trimmed V and J ends, which lost 1 base and 6 bases, there was a span of 19 bases. The CDR3 totals 16 residues. Variable domain in full (rest from reference TRBV7-6 and TRBJ2-7): GAGVSQSPRYKVTKRGQDVALRCDPISGHVSLYWYRQALGQGPEFLTYFNYEAQQDKSGLPNDRFSAERPEGSISTLTIQRTEQRDSAMYRCASSLEPGRGSFEQYFGPGTRLTVT.

The chain employs TRBV7-2 and TRBJ2-5; 7 bases align to TRBD2. The V gene end was trimmed by 5 bases and the J gene end by 3 bases; junction bases not matched to a gene: 3. The CDR3 runs to 13 residues. Germline CDR1 and CDR2: SGHTA and FQGNSA. The CDR3 bases are TGTGCCAGCAGCCCTGGGACTAAAGAGACCCAGTACTTC. Amino acid sequence: CASSPGTKETQYF.

The chain recombines TRBV7-2 with TRBJ1-5, with TRBD1 as a possible D gene (5 bases). Germline V lookup: CDR1 SGHTA, CDR2 FQGNSA. V gave up 3 bases and J gave up 3 bases, with 9 bases separating them. This CDR3 comprises 14 residues. CDR3 region: CASSLTVANQPQHF. In DNA, the CDR3 is TGTGCCAGCAGCTTGACAGTAGCCAATCAGCCCCAGCATTTT.

The V call is TRBV2, the J call TRBJ1-1; 11 bases are shared with TRBD1. V lost 6 bases to trimming and J lost 0 bases; unmatched junction nucleotides: 6. The V gene's germline CDR1 is SNHLY and CDR2 FYNNEI. This CDR3 contains 16 residues. The CDR3 region is CASSPGQGVLNTEAFF. Written as DNA, the CDR3 is TGTGCCAGCAGCCCGGGACAGGGGGTCTTGAACACTGAAGCTTTCTTT.

Comment on this clone: The sample holds other DNA sequences that translate to the same CDR3. The gene calls are TRBV7-2 and TRBJ1-6; maybe TRBD1 (6 bases). Germline-derived CDR1 and CDR2 are SGHTA and FQGNSA. The CDR3 has 14 amino acids. V was shortened by 6 bases and J by 10 bases, with 16 bases between the two germline ends. CDR3 protein: CASSTAQGGSPLHF. CDR3 coding DNA: TGTGCCAGCAGTACAGCACAGGGCGGCTCACCCCTCCACTTT.

This chain joins TRBV6-5 and TRBJ2-7; TRBD1 matches at 7 bases. V shed 8 bases, J shed 1 base, and the junction held 5 bases outside the gene matches. The CDR3 length is 13 residues. Per germline, CDR1 MNHEY and CDR2 SVGAGI. CDR3 sequence: CASQDRPSYEQYF. The CDR3 nucleotides are TGTGCCAGCCAGGACAGGCCTTCCTACGAGCAGTACTTC.

This sequence joins TRBV19 and TRBJ1-2; 8 bases line up with TRBD1. This CDR3 comprises 15 residues. Unmatched junction bases numbered 12, after V lost 5 bases and J lost 7 bases. Germline V lookup: CDR1 LNHDA, CDR2 SQIVND (reference sequence). CDR3 sequence: CASSAPGTGRAGYTF. CDR3 nucleotides: TGTGCCAGTAGTGCCCCCGGGACAGGAAGGGCTGGCTACACCTTC.